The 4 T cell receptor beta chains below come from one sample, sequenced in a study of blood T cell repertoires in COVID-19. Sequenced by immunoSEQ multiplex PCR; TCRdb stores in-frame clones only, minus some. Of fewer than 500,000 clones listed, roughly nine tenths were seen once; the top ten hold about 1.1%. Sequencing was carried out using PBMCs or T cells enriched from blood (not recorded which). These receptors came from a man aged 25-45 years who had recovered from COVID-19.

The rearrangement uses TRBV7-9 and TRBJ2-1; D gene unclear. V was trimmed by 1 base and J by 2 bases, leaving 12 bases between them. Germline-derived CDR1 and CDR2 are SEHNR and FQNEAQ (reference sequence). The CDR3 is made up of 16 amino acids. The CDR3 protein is CASSLDGGAAYNEQFF. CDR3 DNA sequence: TGTGCCAGCAGCTTAGACGGCGGAGCTGCCTACAATGAGCAGTTCTTC.

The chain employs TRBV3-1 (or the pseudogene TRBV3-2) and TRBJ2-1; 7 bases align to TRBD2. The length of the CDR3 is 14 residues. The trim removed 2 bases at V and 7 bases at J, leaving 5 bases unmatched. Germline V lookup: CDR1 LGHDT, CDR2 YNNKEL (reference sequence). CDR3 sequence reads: CASSQSGKGNEQFF. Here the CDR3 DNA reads TGTGCCAGCAGCCAAAGCGGGAAGGGGAATGAGCAGTTCTTC.

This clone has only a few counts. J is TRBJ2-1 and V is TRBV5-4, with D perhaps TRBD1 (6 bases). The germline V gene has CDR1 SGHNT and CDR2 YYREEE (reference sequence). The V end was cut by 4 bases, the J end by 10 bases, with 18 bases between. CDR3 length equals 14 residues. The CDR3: CASSRPQGLHEQFF. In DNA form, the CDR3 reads TGTGCCAGCAGCCGCCCACAGGGTTTACACGAGCAGTTCTTC.

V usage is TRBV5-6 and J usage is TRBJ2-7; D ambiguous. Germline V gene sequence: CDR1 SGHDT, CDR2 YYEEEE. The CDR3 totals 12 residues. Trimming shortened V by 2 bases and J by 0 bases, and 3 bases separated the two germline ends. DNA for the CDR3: TGTGCCAGCAGCTTATACTCCTACGAGCAGTACTTC. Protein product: CASSLYSYEQYF.